Below are 5 T cell receptor beta chains sequenced from a single sample in a study of regulatory T cells in long-lasting Graves disease (dated by TCRdb to the early 2020s). The time point label here, explained by the study, means: newly diagnosed GD, antithyroid drugs for less than 3 months. RNA was extracted from PBMCs in TRIzol for both TCR sequencing and RNA sequencing. Library generation was performed with multiplex PCR. The sequencer was an Illumina HiSeq 4000. iRepertoire HTBI primers and Arm-PCR amplification of CDR3 regions were used to construct TCR beta libraries. TCRdb reanalyzed the raw reads on its own, using fastp at Q25 for trimming and MiXCR for clone calling, and kept in-frame beta chains. Identical CDR3 proteins give one entry, which carries the most common genes and DNA. The sample profile shows around 450,000 distinct CDR3 sequences; about a sixth of them were found once. The ten top clones hold 12% of the sample.

These data also featured in a second study, about T cells in Graves' hyperthyroidism and ophthalmopathy.

The specimen comprised peripheral blood mononuclear cells (PBMCs), sampled at new diagnosis, from a patient treated with antithyroid drugs. These receptors originate from a man aged 35 to 55 with Graves disease. Donor details come from another sample of the same person, matched by shared clones.

The chain links TRBV29-1 to TRBJ2-1, with a weak D call TRBD1 (5 bases). Per germline, CDR1 SQVTM and CDR2 ANQGSEA. The CDR3 is made up of 10 amino acids. V gave up 6 bases and J gave up 7 bases, with 7 bases separating them. The CDR3 DNA reads as TGCAGCGTCGCAGGGAATGAGCAGTTCTTC. This sequence encodes CSVAGNEQFF.

This clonotype was counted ten times or more. The chain couples TRBV7-3 to TRBJ2-7; unclear D gene. Looked up from germline, CDR1 is SGHTA and CDR2 is FQGTGA. V lost 2 bases, J lost 6 bases, and 11 bases lay in between. The CDR3 runs to 13 residues. The CDR3 region has the DNA TGTGCCAGCAGCTTATCGCGGAATGGCGAGCAGTACTTC. Translating gives CASSLSRNGEQYF.

A few counts support this clonotype. The gene calls are TRBV30 and TRBJ1-6, with D unclear. The germline V and J ends were trimmed by 0 bases and 9 bases, with 9 bases remaining between them. The length of the CDR3 is 13 residues. Per the germline V gene, CDR1 is GTSNPN and CDR2 is SVGIG (reference sequence). The CDR3 coding sequence is TGTGCCTGGAGTGTCTTTGAGGGTTCACCCCTCCACTTT. Encoded protein: CAWSVFEGSPLHF. The variable domain in full, with the rest retrieved from reference TRBV30 and TRBJ1-6, is SQTIHQWPATLVQPVGSPLSLECTVEGTSNPNLYWYRQAAGRGLQLLFYSVGIGQISSEVPQNLSASRPQDRQFILSSKKLLLSDSGFYLCAWSVFEGSPLHFGNGTRLTVT.

This clonotype showed up many times. V is TRBV24-1 and J is TRBJ2-7; D is undetermined. This CDR3 has 13 residues. V lost 0 bases to trimming and J lost 3 bases, with 5 bases between them. CDR1 is KGHDR, CDR2 SFDVKD, per germline. Here the CDR3 DNA reads TGTGCCACCAGTGATTTGGGCGACTACGAGCAGTACTTC. Its translation is CATSDLGDYEQYF.

Comments on this clonotype: Being one base from a much bigger clone, this may be a read error. This chain connects TRBV2 to TRBJ1-1; D is unclear. The germline V gene encodes CDR1 SNHLY and CDR2 FYNNEI. Trimming pared 5 bases from V and 6 bases from J, leaving 13 bases between. The CDR3 is 13 residues long. The CDR3 protein is CASSSGRFPEAFF. DNA for the CDR3: TGTGCCAGCAGTTCAGGCAGGTTCCCTGAAGCTTTCTTT.